Given below is one TCR beta chain in context. Antigen unknown. This specimen belongs to a study of OX40 agonist ivuxolimab in advanced cancers. Any history of autoimmune disease or systemic immunosuppression disqualified patients. General study results and limits: No antigen was identified for the clonally expanded peripheral T cells.

Here immunoSEQ multiplex PCR was the method, and the copy in TCRdb shows in-frame clones only, minus some. The sample has some 74,000 clones, 65% to 90% seen once. V lost 1 base to trimming and J lost 4 bases, with 10 bases between them. CDR3 size: 14 residues. Germline V gene sequence: CDR1 SGHVS, CDR2 FQNEAQ. Sequenced material: CD4+ or CD8+ T cells sorted from blood, taken in a trial of the OX40 agonist ivuxolimab. The J gene is TRBJ1-2, the V gene TRBV7-8; D gene unclear. The sequence came from an adult with an advanced solid tumor such as melanoma, head and neck, liver or kidney cancer. The CDR3 DNA reads as TGTGCCAGCAGCTTAGATCGTAGCGTCTATGGCTACACCTTC. Translated, it gives CASSLDRSVYGYTF.